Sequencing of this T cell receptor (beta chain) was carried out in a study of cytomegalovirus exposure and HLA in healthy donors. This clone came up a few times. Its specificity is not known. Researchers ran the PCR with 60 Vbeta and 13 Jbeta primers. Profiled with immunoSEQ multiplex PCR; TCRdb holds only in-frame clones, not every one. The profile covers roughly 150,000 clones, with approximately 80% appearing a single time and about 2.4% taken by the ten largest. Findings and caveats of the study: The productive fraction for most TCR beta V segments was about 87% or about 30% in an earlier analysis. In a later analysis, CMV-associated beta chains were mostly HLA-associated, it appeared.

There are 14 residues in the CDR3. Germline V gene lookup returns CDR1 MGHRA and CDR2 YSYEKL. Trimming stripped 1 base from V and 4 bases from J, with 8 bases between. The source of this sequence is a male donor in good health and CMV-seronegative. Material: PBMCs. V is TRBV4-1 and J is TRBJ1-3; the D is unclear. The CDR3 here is CASSQGHIGNTIYF. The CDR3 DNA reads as TGCGCCAGCAGCCAAGGGCACATCGGAAACACCATATATTTT.